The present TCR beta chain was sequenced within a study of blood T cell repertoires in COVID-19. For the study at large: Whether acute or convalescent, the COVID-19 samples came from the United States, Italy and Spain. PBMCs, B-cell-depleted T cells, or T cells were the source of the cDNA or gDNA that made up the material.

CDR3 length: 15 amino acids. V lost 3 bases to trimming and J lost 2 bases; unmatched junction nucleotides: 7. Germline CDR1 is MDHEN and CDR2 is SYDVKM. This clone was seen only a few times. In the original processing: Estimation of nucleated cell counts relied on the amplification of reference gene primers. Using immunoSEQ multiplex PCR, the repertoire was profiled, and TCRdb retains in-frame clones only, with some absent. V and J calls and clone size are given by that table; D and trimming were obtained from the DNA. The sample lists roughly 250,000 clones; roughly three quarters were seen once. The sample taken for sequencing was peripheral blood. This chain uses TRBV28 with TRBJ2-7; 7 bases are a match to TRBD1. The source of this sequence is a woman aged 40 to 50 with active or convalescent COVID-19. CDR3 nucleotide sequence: TGTGCCAGCAGTTTGACAAGGACAGGAACCTACGAGCAGTACTTC. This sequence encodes CASSLTRTGTYEQYF. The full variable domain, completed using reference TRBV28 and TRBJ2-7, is DVKVTQSSRYLVKRTGEKVFLECVQDMDHENMFWYRQDPGLGLRLIYFSYDVKMKEKGDIPEGYSVSREKKERFSLILESASTNQTSMYLCASSLTRTGTYEQYFGPGTRLTVT.